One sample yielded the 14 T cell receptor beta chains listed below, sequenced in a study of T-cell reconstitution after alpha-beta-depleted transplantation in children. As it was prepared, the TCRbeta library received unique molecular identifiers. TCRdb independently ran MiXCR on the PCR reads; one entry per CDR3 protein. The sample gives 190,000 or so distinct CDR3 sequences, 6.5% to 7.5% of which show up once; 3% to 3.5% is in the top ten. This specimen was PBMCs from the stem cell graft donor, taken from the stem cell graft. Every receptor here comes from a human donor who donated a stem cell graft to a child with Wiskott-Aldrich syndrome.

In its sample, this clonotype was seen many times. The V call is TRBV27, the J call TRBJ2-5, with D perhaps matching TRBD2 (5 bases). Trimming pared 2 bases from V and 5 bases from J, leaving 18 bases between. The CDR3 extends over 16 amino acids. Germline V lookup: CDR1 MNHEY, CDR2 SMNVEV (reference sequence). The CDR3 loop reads CASSLNPAVRRETQYF. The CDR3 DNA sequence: TGTGCCAGCAGTTTAAACCCGGCCGTACGGAGGGAGACCCAGTACTTC.

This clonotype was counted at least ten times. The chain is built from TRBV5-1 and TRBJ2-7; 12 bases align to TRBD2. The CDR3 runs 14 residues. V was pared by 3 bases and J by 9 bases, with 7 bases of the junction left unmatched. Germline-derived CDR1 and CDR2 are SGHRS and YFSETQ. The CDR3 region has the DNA TGCGCCAGCAGCTATGATGGGACTAGCGGGTCGCAGTACTTC. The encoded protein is CASSYDGTSGSQYF.

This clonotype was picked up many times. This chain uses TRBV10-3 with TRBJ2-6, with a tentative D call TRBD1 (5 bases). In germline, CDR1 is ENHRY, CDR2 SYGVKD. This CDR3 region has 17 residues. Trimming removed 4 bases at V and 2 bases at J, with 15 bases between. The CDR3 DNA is TGTGCCATCAGTGGAGGACATCCAGAGGCTGGGGCCAACGTCCTGACTTTC. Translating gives CAISGGHPEAGANVLTF.

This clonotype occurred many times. This CDR3 is CASSYRLGQGSYEQYF. Written as DNA, the CDR3 is TGTGCCAGCAGTTACAGGCTGGGACAGGGGAGCTACGAGCAGTACTTC. This chain uses TRBV6-5 with TRBJ2-7, with 10 positions matching TRBD1. CDR3 length: 16 residues. The germline V gene has CDR1 MNHEY and CDR2 SVGAGI. V lost 2 bases, J lost 3 bases, and 7 bases stayed unmatched.

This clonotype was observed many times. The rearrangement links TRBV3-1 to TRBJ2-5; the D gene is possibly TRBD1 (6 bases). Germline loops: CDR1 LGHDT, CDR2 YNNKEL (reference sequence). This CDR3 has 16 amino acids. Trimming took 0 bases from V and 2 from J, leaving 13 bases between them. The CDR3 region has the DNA TGTGCCAGCAGCCAAGATCATGAGGGGGATCAAGAGACCCAGTACTTC. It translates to CASSQDHEGDQETQYF.

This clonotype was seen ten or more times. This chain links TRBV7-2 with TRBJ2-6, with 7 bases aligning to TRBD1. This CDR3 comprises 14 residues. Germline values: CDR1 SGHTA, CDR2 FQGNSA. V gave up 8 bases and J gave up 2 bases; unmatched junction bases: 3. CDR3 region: CASSGQAGANVLTF. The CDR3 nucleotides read TGTGCCAGCTCCGGACAGGCTGGGGCCAACGTCCTGACTTTC.

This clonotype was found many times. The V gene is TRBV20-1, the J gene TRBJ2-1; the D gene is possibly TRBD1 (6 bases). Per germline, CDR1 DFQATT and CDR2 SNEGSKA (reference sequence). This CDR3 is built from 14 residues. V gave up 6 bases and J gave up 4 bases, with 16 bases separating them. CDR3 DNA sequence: TGCAGTGCATCCAGTCCGGACAGTTACAATGAGCAGTTCTTC. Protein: CSASSPDSYNEQFF.

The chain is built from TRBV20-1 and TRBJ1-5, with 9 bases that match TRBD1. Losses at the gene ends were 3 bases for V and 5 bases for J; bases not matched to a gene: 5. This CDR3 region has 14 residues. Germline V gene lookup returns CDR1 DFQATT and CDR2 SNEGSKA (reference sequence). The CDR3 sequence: CSARDRGPDQPQHF. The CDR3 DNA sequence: TGCAGTGCTAGGGACAGGGGCCCGGATCAGCCCCAGCATTTT.

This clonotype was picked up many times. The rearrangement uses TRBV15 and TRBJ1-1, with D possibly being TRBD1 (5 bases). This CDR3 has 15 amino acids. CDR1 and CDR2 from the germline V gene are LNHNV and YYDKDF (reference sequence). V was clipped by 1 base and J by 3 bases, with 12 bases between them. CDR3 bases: TGTGCCACCAGCAGAGTAAGGGGCATTGACACTGAAGCTTTCTTT. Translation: CATSRVRGIDTEAFF.

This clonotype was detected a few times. The CDR3 spells CAWRPTSGGIPISYEQYF. CDR3 nucleotides: TGTGCCTGGAGACCGACTAGCGGGGGGATCCCTATCTCCTACGAGCAGTACTTC. The chain couples TRBV30 to TRBJ2-7; 13 bases map to TRBD2. Germline V lookup: CDR1 GTSNPN, CDR2 SVGIG (reference sequence). V was pared by 3 bases and J by 0 bases, with 11 bases of the junction left unmatched. The CDR3 sequence is 18 residues long.

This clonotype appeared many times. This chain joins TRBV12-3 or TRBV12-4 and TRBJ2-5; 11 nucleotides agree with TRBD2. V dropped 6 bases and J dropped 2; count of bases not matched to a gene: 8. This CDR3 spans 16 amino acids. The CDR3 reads CASSPSGLAGQETQYF. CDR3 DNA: TGTGCCAGCAGCCCCTCCGGACTAGCGGGTCAAGAGACCCAGTACTTC.

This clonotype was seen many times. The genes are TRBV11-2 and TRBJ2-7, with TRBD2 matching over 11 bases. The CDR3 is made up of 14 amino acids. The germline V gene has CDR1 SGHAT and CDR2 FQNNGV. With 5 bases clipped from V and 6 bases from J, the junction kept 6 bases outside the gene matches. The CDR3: CASSRSGGVTEQYF. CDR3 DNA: TGTGCCAGCAGCCGTAGCGGGGGGGTAACCGAGCAGTACTTC.

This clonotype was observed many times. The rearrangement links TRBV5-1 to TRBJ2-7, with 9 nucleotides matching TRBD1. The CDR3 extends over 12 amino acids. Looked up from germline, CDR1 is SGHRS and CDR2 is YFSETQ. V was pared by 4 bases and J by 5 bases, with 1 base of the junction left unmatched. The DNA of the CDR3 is TGCGCCAGCAGCGGGACAGGGAACGAGCAGTACTTC. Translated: CASSGTGNEQYF.

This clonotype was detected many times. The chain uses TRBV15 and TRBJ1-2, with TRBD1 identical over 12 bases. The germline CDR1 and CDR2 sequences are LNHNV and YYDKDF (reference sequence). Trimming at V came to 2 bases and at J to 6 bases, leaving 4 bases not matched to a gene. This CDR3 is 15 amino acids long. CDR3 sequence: CATSRPGQGAHGYTF. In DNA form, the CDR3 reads TGTGCCACCAGCAGACCGGGACAGGGGGCGCATGGCTACACCTTC.